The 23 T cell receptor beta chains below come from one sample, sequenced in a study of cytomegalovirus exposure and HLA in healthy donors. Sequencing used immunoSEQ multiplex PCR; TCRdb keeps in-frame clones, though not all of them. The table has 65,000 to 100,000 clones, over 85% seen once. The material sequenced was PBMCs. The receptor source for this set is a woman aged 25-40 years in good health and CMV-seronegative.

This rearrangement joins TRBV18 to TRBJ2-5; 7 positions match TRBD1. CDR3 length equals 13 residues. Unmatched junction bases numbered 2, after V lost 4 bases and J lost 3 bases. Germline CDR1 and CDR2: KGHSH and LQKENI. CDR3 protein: CASSLGTEETQYF. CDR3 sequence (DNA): TGTGCCAGCTCACTCGGGACAGAAGAGACCCAGTACTTC.

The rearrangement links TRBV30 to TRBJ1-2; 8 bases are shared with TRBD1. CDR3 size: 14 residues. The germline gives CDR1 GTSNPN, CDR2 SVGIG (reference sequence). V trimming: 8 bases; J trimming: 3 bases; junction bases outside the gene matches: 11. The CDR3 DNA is TGTGCCCAGGTCGGACAGGGATGGGACTATGGCTACACCTTC. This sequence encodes CAQVGQGWDYGYTF.

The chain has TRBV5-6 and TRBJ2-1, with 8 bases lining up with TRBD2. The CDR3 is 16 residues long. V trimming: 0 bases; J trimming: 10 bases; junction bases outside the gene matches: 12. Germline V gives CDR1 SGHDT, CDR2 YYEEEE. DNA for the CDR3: TGTGCCAGCAGCTTGGCTTATCTAGCGGGCGAATGGGAGCAGTTCTTC. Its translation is CASSLAYLAGEWEQFF.

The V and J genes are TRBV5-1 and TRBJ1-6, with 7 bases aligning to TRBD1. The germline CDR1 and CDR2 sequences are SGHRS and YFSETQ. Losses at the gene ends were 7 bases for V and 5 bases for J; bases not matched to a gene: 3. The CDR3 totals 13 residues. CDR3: CASHTGDNSPLHF. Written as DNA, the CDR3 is TGCGCCAGCCATACAGGGGATAATTCACCCCTCCACTTT.

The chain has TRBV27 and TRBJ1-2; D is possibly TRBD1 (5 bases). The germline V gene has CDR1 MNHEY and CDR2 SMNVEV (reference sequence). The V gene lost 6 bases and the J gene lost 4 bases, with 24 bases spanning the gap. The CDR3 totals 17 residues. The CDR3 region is CASRRSDKYYTSYGYTF. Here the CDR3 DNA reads TGTGCCAGCAGAAGATCGGACAAATATTACACTTCCTATGGCTACACCTTC.

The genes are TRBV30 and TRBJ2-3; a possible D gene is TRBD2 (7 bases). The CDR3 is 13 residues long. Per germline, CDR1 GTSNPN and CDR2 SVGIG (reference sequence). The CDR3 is CAEGGKGTDTQYF. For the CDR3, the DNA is TGTGCGGAGGGGGGGAAGGGCACAGATACGCAGTATTTT.

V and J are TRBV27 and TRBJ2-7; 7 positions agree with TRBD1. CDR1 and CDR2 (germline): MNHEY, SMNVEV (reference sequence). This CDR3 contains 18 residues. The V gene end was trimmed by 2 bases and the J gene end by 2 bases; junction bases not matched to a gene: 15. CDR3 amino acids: CASSLATYKGAATYEQYF. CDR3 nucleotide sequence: TGTGCCAGCAGTTTAGCAACGTATAAGGGGGCAGCTACCTACGAGCAGTACTTC.

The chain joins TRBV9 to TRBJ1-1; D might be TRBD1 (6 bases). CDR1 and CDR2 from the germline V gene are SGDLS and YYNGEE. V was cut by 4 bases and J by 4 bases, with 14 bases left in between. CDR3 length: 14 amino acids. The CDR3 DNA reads TGTGCCAGCAGCTTCAGGGGCGGGGGCACTGAAGCTTTCTTT. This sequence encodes CASSFRGGGTEAFF.

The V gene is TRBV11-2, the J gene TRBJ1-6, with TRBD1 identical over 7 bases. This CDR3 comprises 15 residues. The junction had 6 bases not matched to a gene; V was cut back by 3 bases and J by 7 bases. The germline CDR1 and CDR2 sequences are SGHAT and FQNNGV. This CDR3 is CASSLWDSRNSPLHF. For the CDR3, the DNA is TGTGCCAGCAGCTTGTGGGACAGCCGGAATTCACCCCTCCACTTT.

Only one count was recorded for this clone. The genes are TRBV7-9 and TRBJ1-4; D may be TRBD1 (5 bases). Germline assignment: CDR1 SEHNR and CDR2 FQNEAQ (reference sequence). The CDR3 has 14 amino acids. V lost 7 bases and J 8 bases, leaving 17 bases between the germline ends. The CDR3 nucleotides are TGTGCCAGCACCAAGCACGGGGCGGGGGAAAAACTGTTTTTT. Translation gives CASTKHGAGEKLFF. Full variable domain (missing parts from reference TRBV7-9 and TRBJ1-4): DTGVSQNPRHKITKRGQNVTFRCDPISEHNRLYWYRQTLGQGPEFLTYFQNEAQLEKSRLLSDRFSAERPKGSFSTLEIQRTEQGDSAMYLCASTKHGAGEKLFFGSGTQLSVL.

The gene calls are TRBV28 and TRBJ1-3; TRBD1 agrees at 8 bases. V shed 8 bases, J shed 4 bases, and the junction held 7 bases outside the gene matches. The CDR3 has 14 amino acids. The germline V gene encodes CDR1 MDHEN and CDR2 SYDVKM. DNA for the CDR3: TGTGCCAGCGGAGACAGGGGCGGAGGAAACACCATATATTTT. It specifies CASGDRGGGNTIYF.

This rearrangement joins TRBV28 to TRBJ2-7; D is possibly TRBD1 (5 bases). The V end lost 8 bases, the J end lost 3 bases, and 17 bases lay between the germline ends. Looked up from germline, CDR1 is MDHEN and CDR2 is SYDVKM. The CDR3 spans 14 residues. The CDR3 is CASFDKGLSYEQYF. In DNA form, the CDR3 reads TGTGCCAGCTTCGACAAGGGGTTGAGCTACGAGCAGTACTTC.

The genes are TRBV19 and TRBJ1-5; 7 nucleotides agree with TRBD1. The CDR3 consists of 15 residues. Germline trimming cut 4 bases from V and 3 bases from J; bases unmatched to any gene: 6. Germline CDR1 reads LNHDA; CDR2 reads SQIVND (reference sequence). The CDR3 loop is CASSRGQAINQPQHF. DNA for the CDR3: TGTGCCAGTAGTAGAGGACAGGCGATCAATCAGCCCCAGCATTTT.

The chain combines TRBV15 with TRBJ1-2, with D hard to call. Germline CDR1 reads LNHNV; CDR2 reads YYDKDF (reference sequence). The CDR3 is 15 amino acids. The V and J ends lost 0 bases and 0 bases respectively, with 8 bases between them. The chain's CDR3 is CATSREKRANYGYTF. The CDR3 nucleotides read TGTGCCACCAGCAGAGAAAAGCGGGCTAACTATGGCTACACCTTC.

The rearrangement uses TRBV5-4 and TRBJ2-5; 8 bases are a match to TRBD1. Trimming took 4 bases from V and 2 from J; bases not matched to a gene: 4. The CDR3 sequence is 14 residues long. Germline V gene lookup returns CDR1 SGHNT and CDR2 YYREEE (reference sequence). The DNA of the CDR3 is TGTGCCAGCAGCCGGGACAGGTGGCAAGAGACCCAGTACTTC. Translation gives CASSRDRWQETQYF.

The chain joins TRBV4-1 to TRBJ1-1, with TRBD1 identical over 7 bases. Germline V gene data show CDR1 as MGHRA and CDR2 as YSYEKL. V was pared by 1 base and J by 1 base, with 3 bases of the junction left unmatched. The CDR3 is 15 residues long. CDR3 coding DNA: TGCGCCAGCAGCCAAGGTAAGGGGGCGAACACTGAAGCTTTCTTT. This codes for CASSQGKGANTEAFF.

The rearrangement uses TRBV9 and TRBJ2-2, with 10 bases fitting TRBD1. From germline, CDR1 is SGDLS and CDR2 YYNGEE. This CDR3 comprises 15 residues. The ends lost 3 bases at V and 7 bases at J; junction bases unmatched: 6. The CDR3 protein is CASSARQGAVGELFF. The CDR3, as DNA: TGTGCCAGCAGCGCGAGACAGGGGGCCGTCGGGGAGCTGTTTTTT.

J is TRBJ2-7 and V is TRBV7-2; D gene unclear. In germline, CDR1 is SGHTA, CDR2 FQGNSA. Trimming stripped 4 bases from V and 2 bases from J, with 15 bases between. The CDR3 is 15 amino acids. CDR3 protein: CASSSHVQNPYEQYF. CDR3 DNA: TGTGCCAGCAGCTCCCACGTACAGAATCCCTACGAGCAGTACTTC.

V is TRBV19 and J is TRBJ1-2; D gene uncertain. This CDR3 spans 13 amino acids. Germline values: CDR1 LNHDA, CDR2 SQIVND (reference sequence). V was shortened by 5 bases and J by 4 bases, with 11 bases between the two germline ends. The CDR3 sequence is CASSAQNIYGYTF. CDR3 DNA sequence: TGTGCCAGTAGTGCCCAAAACATCTATGGCTACACCTTC. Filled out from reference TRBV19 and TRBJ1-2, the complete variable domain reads DGGITQSPKYLFRKEGQNVTLSCEQNLNHDAMYWYRQDPGQGLRLIYYSQIVNDFQKGDIAEGYSVSREKKESFPLTVTSAQKNPTAFYLCASSAQNIYGYTFGSGTRLTVV.

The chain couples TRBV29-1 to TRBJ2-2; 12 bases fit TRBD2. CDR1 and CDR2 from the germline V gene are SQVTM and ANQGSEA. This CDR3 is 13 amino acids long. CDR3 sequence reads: CSASGRVTGELFF. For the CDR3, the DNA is TGCAGTGCTAGCGGGAGGGTCACCGGGGAGCTGTTTTTT.

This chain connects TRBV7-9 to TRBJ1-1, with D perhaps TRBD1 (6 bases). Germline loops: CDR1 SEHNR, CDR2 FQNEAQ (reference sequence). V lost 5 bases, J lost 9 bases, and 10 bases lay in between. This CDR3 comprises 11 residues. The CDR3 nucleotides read TGTGCCAGCAGCCAAGGACAGAAAGCTTTCTTT. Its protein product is CASSQGQKAFF.

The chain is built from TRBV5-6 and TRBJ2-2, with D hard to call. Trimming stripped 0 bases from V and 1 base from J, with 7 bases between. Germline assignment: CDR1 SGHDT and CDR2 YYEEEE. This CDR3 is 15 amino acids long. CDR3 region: CASSLVRQNTGELFF. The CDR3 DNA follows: TGTGCCAGCAGCTTGGTCAGACAGAACACCGGGGAGCTGTTTTTT.

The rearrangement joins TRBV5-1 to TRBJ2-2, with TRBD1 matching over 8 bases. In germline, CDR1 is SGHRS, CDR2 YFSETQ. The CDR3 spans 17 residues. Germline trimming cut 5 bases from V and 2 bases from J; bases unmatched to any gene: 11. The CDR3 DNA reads TGCGCCAGCAGAGAGATGGGCAGGGGGCAAAACACCGGGGAGCTGTTTTTT. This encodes CASREMGRGQNTGELFF.